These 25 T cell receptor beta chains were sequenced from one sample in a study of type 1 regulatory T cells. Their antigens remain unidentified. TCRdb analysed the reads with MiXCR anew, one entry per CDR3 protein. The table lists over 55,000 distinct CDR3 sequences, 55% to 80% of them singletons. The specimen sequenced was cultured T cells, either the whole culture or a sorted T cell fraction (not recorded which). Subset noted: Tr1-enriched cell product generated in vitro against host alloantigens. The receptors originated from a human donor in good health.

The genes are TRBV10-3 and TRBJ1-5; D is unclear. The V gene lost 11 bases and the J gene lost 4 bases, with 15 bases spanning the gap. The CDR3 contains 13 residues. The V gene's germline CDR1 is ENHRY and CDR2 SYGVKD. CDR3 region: CAVSGPANQPQHF. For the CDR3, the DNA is TGTGCCGTATCCGGGCCCGCAAATCAGCCCCAGCATTTT.

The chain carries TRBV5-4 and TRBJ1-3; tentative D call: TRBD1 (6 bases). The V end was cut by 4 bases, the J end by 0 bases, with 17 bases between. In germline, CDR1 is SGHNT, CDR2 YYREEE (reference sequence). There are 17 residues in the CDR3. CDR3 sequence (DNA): TGTGCCAGCAGCGCGAAACAGGGCCCGAGCTCTGGAAACACCATATATTTT. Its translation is CASSAKQGPSSGNTIYF.

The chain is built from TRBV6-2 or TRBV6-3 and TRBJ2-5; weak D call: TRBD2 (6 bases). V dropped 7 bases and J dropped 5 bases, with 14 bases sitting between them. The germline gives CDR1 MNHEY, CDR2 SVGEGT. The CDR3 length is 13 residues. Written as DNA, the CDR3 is TGTGCCAGCAATAGCGGTTCCTACGAGACCCAGTACTTC. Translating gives CASNSGSYETQYF.

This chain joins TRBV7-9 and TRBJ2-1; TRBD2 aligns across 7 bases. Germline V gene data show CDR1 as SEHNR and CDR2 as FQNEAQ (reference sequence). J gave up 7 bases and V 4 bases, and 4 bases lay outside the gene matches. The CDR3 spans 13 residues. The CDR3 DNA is TGTGCCAGCAGCTCCGGGGGGAGGAATGAGCAGTTCTTC. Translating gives CASSSGGRNEQFF. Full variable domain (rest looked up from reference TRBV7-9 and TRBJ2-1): DTGVSQNPRHKITKRGQNVTFRCDPISEHNRLYWYRQTLGQGPEFLTYFQNEAQLEKSRLLSDRFSAERPKGSFSTLEIQRTEQGDSAMYLCASSSGGRNEQFFGPGTRLTVL.

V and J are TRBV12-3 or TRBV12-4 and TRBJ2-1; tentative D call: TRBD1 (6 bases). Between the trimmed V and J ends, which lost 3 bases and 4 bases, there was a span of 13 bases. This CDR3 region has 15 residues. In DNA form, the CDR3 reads TGTGCCAGCAGTTTGGTAGGACAGAGATACAATGAGCAGTTCTTC. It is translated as CASSLVGQRYNEQFF.

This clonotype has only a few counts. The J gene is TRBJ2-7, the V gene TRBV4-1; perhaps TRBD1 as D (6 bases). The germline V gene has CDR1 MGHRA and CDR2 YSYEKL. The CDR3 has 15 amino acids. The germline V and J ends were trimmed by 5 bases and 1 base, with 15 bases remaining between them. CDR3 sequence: CASSDIGQLSYEQYF. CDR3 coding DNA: TGCGCCAGCAGCGATATAGGACAGCTGTCCTACGAGCAGTACTTC.

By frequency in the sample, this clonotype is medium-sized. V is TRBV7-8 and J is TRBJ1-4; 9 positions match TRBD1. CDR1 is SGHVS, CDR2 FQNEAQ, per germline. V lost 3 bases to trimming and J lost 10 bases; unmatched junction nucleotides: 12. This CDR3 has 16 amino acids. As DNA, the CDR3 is TGTGCCAGCAGCTTGCCTGTAGGGACAGGGCGAGGAAAACTGTTTTTT. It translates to CASSLPVGTGRGKLFF.

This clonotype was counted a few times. The CDR3 coding sequence is TGTGCCAGCAGTGACGTTATGTGGCCCCAGCATTTT. It encodes CASSDVMWPQHF. V is TRBV2 and J is TRBJ1-5; D remains ambiguous. The germline V gene encodes CDR1 SNHLY and CDR2 FYNNEI. Trimming left V 3 bases short and J 9 bases short, with 9 bases between. The CDR3 extends over 12 amino acids.

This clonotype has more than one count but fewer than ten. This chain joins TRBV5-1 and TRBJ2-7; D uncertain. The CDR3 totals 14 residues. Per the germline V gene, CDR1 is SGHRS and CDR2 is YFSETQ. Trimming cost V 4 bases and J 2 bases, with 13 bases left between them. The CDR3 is CASSTFGTTYEQYF. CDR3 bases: TGCGCCAGCAGCACGTTCGGCACCACCTACGAGCAGTACTTC. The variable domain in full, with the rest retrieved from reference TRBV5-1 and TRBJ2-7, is KAGVTQTPRYLIKTRGQQVTLSCSPISGHRSVSWYQQTPGQGLQFLFEYFSETQRNKGNFPGRFSGRQFSNSRSEMNVSTLELGDSALYLCASSTFGTTYEQYFGPGTRLTVT.

The CDR3 DNA is TGCGCCAGCGGACGGGGCCGAGCTAACTATGGCTACACCTTC. This gives the protein CASGRGRANYGYTF. V is TRBV5-1 and J is TRBJ1-2, with a possible D match to TRBD1 (5 bases). The germline V gene encodes CDR1 SGHRS and CDR2 YFSETQ. V was cut by 7 bases and J by 0 bases, with 13 bases left in between. The CDR3 spans 14 residues. The complete variable domain, with remaining parts taken from reference TRBV5-1 and TRBJ1-2, reads KAGVTQTPRYLIKTRGQQVTLSCSPISGHRSVSWYQQTPGQGLQFLFEYFSETQRNKGNFPGRFSGRQFSNSRSEMNVSTLELGDSALYLCASGRGRANYGYTFGSGTRLTVV.

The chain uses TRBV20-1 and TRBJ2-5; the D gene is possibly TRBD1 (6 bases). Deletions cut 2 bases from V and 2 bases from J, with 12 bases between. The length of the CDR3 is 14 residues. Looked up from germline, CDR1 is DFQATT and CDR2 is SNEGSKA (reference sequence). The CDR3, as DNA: TGCAGTGCTAGATCCCCGCAGGGGCAAGAGACCCAGTACTTC. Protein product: CSARSPQGQETQYF.

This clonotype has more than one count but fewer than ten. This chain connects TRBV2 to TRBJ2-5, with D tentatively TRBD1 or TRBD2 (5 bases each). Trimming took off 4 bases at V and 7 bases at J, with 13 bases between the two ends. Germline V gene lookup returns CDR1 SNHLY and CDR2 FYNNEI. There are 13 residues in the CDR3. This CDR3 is CASSGGLQGTQYF. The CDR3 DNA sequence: TGTGCCAGCAGTGGTGGACTCCAGGGGACCCAGTACTTC.

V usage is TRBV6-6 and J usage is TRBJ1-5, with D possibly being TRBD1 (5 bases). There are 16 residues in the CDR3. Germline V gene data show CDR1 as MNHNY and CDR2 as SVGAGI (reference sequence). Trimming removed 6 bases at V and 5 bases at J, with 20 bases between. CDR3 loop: CASSKGRREIHQPQHF. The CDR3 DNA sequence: TGTGCCAGCAGCAAGGGTCGCAGGGAAATCCATCAGCCCCAGCATTTT.

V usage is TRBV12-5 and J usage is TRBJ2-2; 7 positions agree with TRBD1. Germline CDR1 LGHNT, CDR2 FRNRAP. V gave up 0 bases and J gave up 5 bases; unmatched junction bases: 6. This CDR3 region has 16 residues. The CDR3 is CASGLVFGTATGELFF. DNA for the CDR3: TGTGCTAGTGGTTTGGTATTTGGGACAGCTACCGGGGAGCTGTTTTTT.

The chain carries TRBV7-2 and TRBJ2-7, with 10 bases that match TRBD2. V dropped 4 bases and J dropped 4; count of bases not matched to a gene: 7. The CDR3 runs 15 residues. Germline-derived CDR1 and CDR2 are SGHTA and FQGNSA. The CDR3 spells CASSSGLAVVYEQYF. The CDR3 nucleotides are TGTGCCAGCAGCTCCGGACTAGCGGTAGTATACGAGCAGTACTTC.

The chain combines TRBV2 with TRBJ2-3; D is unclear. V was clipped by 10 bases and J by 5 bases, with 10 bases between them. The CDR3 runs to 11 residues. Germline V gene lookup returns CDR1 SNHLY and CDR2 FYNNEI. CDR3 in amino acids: CATGEQDTQYF. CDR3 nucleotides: TGTGCCACCGGAGAGCAAGATACGCAGTATTTT.

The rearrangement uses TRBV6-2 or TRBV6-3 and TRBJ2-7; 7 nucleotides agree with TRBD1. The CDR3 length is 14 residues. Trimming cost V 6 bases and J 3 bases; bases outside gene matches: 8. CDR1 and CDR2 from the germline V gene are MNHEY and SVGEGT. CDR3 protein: CASSNTGQNYEQYF. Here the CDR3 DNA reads TGTGCCAGCAGCAACACGGGACAGAACTACGAGCAGTACTTC.

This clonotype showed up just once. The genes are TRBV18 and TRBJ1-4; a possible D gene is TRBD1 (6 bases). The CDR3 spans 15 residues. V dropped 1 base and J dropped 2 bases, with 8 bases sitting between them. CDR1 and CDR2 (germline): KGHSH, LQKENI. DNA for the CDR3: TGTGCCAGCTCACCACGGGGGCGCACTAATGAAAAACTGTTTTTT. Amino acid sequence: CASSPRGRTNEKLFF.

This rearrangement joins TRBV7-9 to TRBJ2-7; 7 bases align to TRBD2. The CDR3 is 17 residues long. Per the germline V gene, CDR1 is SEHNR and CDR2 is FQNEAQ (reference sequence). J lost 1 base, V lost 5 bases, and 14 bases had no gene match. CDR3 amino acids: CASSDWGWREISYEQYF. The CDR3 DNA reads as TGTGCCAGCAGCGATTGGGGTTGGCGGGAGATTTCCTACGAGCAGTACTTC.

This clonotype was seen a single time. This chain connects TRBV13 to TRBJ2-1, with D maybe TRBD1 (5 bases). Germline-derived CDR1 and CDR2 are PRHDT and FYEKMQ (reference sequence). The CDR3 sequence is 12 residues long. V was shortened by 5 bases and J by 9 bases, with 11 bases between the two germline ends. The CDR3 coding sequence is TGTGCCAGCAGCCCAGGGAAGAGTGAGCAGTTCTTC. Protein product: CASSPGKSEQFF.

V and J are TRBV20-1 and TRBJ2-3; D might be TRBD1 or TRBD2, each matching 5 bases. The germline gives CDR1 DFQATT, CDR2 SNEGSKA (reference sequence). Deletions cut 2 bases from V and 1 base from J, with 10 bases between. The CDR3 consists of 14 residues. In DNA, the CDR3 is TGCAGTGCTAGAAGGGGAGCGGGCACAGATACGCAGTATTTT. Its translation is CSARRGAGTDTQYF.

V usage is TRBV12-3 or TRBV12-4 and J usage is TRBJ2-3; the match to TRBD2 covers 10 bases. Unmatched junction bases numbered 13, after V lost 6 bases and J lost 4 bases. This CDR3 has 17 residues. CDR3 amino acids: CASSRPSLAGVADTQYF. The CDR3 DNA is TGTGCCAGCAGCCGTCCGTCCCTAGCGGGAGTCGCAGATACGCAGTATTTT.

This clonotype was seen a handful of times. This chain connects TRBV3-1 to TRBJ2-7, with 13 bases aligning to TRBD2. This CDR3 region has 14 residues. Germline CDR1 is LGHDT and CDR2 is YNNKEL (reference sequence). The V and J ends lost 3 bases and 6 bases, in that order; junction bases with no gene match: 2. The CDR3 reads CASSHGTSGTEQYF. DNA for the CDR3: TGTGCCAGCAGCCACGGGACTAGCGGGACCGAGCAGTACTTC.

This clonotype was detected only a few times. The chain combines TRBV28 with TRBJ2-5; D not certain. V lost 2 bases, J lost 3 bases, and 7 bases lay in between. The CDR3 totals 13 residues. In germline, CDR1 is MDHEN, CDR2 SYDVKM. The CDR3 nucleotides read TGTGCCAGCAGTTTAAGGACGGAAGAGACCCAGTACTTC. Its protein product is CASSLRTEETQYF.

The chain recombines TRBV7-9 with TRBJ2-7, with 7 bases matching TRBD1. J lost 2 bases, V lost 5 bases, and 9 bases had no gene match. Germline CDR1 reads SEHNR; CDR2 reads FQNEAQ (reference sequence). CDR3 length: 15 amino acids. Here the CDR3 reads CASSNRQGLTYEQYF. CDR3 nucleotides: TGTGCCAGCAGCAACCGACAGGGCTTAACCTACGAGCAGTACTTC.